This T cell receptor beta chain derives from a study of T cell changes during pregnancy in multiple sclerosis. The V segment lost 2 bases and the J segment 4 bases; nucleotides outside the gene matches: 8. The CDR3 consists of 16 residues. CDR1 and CDR2 from the germline V gene are SGHVS and FQNEAQ. Generated by immunoSEQ multiplex PCR, the TCRdb table keeps only in-frame clones and is missing some. The table shows about 60,000 clones, with approximately 93% occurring only once. This sample comprised peripheral blood, obtained after pregnancy. The receptor was isolated from a female donor with multiple sclerosis, enrolled in a pregnancy study. V gene TRBV7-8 combines with J gene TRBJ2-1; 7 bases are shared with TRBD1. The CDR3 nucleotides read TGTGCCAGCAGCTTATTAAAGGGGGCGGTTTACAATGAGCAGTTCTTC. Translation gives CASSLLKGAVYNEQFF.